What follows describes a single T cell receptor beta chain. Its antigen remains undetermined. No much larger clone is present one base from it, and per-base qualities are unavailable. These data originate in a study of shared clonotypes between healthy human individuals (dated by TCRdb to between 2020 and 2021). Turning to the overall study: The cohort comprised a couple of women and a few men aged 18 to 49 years. Different laboratories and diverse techniques were used to prepare libraries and sequence TCR repertoires, to increase sequencing depth and limit assay-specific biases. Leukapheresis yielded between about 0.9 and 10 billion PBMCs per donor. For each donor, CD4 naive and CD4 memory were each given three plates, CD8 naive was given two plates, and CD8 memory was given one plate. Blood TCR repertoires of a handful of healthy adults were deeply sequenced to estimate repertoire size and the extent of clonotype sharing between individuals.

Results the study describes overall, beyond this receptor: Rarefaction of sorted-subset datasets indicated incomplete sequencing despite the large sequencing depth. The genetic and exposure-history diversity represented was limited by the small number of donors. Pairwise subsampling led to the expectation that sequencing depth would affect the degree of clonotype sharing among donors. Compared with non-shared clonotypes, clonotypes shared by all four sorted-subset donors had higher generation probabilities. Larger estimated clonotype richness was generally found for naive subsets than for memory subsets. Sampling was limited to blood, and TCR repertoires in tissue likely differ from TCR repertoires in blood. Sharing across a few donors was observed for around 4.8% of naive CD4, about 3.2% of naive CD8, 2% to 2.5% of memory CD4, and about 0.39% of memory CD8 clonotypes.

The CDR3 goes from the cysteine to the phenylalanine over 13 residues. Only CDR3 DNA is held: 39 bases, read in frame from base 1. V gives up 5 bases and J gives up 4 bases, and the segment between their germline ends measures 12 bases. The germline V gene sets CDR1 to SNHLY and CDR2 to FYNNEI. TCR CDR3 regions were amplified from genomic DNA by multiplex PCR using the deep immunoSEQ assay. Extracted genomic DNA from each cell subset was distributed evenly across all wells of several immunoSEQ 96-well plates, and each plate was treated as a replicate. For sorted subsets, about 200 ng genomic DNA, equal to tens of thousands of T cell genomes, was loaded into each replicate PCR. The purified libraries were quantified using a Qubit 3.0 fluorometer, sized with a Bioanalyzer 2100, and then quantified again using the KAPA Library Quantification kit. Every immunoSEQ 96-well plate was sequenced on a dedicated single-read 150-cycle Illumina NextSeq 550 flow cell. From the authors' description of their analysis: Because the immunoSEQ output included only junctional sequences and no quality scores, the filtering could not be the same as the filtering used for full-length reads. Sequences were annotated with PyIR, a Python wrapper for IgBLAST v1.9, and V/J genes and CDR3 were assigned using IMGT germline references. Reads were removed for weak V/J assignments (E-value above 1e-6), missing CDR3, stop codons, out-of-frame junctions, or ambiguous translated residues. V3J clonotypes were defined as sequences sharing the same inferred V gene, J gene, and CDR3 amino acid sequence. Percentage overlap between repertoires was computed as shared unique clonotypes divided by the size of the smaller repertoire. Richness of each repertoire was evaluated using RTK rarefaction, the Chao1 estimator, and Recon v2.1 estimates of unobserved clonotypes. Generation probabilities were computed with OLGA for all TCRbeta clonotypes obtained by the gDNA method from several donors. Here the immuneACCESS table is served through TCRdb, limited to in-frame sequences with V and J called. Missing clones are a known gap in these copies; in checked studies unresolved V genes cover under half, and the rest lacks a known reason. V and J calls and clone size are given by that table; D and trimming were obtained from the DNA. The sample table lists millions of clones, roughly 96% of them with a count of one. About 0.13% of the sample is held by the ten biggest clonotypes.

Donors were healthy HIV-negative adults with no recently reported acute infections or vaccinations. Only Caucasian adults living in Nashville, Tennessee, USA were represented among the donors. Magnetic negative selection was used to enrich CD4+ T cells, after which naive cells were positively selected on CD45RA and the negative fraction became the memory subset. After blood collection by leukapheresis, PBMCs were isolated using Ficoll-Histopaque density gradient centrifugation and then cryopreserved in the vapor phase of liquid nitrogen. Analytical flow cytometry was used to check the purity and quantity of each magnetically sorted T cell population. Genomic DNA was isolated from every sorted fraction and measured by UV absorbance on a Nanodrop 2000c.

Sequencing used naive CD4+ T cells sorted from blood. The intended sense of this specimen's cell subset or site label: CD45RA+ positively selected. The V gene is TRBV2 and the J gene is TRBJ2-7, with a tentative D gene TRBD2 over 6 matching bases. This sequence originates from a man younger than 30 in good health. The bases read TGTGCCAGCAGTAGGGGACTGGATTACGAGCAGTACTTC. It translates as CASSRGLDYEQYF.